This paragraph reports one T cell receptor beta chain. Some clones are missing from TCRdb's copy, which holds only in-frame ones; the method was immunoSEQ multiplex PCR. The top ten hold around 6% of the sample, which has about 130,000 clones, just under 95% seen once. The CDR3 runs to 14 residues. The J segment lost 4 bases and the V segment lost 3 bases, leaving 3 bases of the junction unmatched. The V gene's germline CDR1 is MNHNS and CDR2 SASEGT. The sample comes from a study of control samples from healthy donors and cancer patients. The sequence came from a man between 18 and 29 years old in good health. The rearrangement uses TRBV6-1 and TRBJ2-3; 8 nucleotides match TRBD2. Sequenced sample: blood. The CDR3 DNA is TGTGCCAGCAGTGAGGGACTAGGATCAGATACGCAGTATTTT. It specifies CASSEGLGSDTQYF.